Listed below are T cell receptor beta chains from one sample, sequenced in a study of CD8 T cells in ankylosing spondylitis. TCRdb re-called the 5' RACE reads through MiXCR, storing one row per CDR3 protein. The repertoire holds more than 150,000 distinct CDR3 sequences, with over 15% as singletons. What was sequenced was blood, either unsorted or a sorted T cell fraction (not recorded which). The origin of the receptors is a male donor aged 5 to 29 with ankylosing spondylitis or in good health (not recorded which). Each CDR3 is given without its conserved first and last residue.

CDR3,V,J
ASLPRGTNTAEAF,TRBV6-5,TRBJ1-1
ASSFSPTRDEQY,TRBV27,TRBJ2-7
ASSWPRQGEAF,TRBV12-3/TRBV12-4,TRBJ1-1
ASTSQGGGEQY,TRBV3-1,TRBJ2-7
SAYAGGGELF,TRBV29-1,TRBJ2-2
ASRKGQGEVSNQPQH,TRBV12-3/TRBV12-4,TRBJ1-5
ASSPGTSGGYEQY,TRBV3-1,TRBJ2-7
ASSIGGYEQY,TRBV19,TRBJ2-7
ASSQDGLSNQPQH,TRBV12-3/TRBV12-4,TRBJ1-5
SVARTGTARNEKLF,TRBV29-1,TRBJ1-4
ASSLEVAGTGY,TRBV11-3,TRBJ2-3
SSSLPITSNQPQH,TRBV19,TRBJ1-5
ASSWGDTEAF,TRBV6-2/TRBV6-3,TRBJ1-1
ASSYLGLTEQF,TRBV27,TRBJ2-1
ASSNQETQY,TRBV12-3/TRBV12-4,TRBJ2-5
ASSKVNTGELF,TRBV7-9,TRBJ2-2